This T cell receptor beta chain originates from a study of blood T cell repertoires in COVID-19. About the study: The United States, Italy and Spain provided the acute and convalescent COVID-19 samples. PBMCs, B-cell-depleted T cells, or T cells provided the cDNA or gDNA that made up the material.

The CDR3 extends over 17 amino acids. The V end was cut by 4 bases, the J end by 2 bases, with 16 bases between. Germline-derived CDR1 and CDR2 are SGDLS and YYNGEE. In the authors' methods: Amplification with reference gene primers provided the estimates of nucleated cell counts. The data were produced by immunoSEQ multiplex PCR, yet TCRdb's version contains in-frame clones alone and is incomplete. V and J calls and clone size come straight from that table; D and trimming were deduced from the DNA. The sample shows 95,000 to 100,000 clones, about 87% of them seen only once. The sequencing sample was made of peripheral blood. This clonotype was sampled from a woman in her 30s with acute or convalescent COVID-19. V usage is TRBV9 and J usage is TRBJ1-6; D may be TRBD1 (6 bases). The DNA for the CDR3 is TGTGCCAGCAGCCTTACGGGGGGGGCGCCCTATAATTCACCCCTCCACTTT. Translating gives CASSLTGGAPYNSPLHF.